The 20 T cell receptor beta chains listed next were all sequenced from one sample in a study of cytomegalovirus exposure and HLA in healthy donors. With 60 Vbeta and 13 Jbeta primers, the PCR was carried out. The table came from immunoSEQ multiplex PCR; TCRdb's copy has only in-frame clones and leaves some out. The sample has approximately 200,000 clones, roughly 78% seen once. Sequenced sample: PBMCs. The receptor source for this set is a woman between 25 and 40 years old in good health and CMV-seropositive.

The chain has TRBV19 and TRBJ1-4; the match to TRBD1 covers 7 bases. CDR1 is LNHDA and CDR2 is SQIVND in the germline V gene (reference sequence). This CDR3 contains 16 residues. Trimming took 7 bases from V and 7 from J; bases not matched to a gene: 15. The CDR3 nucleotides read TGTGCCAGTACTACTACCCAGGGGGGTAAGAGTGAAAAACTGTTTTTT. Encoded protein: CASTTTQGGKSEKLFF. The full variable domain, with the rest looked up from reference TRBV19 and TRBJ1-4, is DGGITQSPKYLFRKEGQNVTLSCEQNLNHDAMYWYRQDPGQGLRLIYYSQIVNDFQKGDIAEGYSVSREKKESFPLTVTSAQKNPTAFYLCASTTTQGGKSEKLFFGSGTQLSVL.

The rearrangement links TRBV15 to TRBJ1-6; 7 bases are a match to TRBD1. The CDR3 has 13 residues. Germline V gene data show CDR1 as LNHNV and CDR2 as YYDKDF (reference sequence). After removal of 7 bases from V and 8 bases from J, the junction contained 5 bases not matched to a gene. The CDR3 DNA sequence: TGTGCCACCAATGACAGGGAGGATTCACCCCTCCACTTT. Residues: CATNDREDSPLHF.

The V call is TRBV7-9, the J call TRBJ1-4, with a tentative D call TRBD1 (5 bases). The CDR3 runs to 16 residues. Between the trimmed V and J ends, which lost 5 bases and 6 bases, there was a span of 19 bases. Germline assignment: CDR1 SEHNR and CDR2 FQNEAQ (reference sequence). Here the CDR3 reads CASSREPGGVHEKLFF. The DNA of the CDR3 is TGTGCCAGCAGCCGAGAACCTGGGGGGGTGCATGAAAAACTGTTTTTT.

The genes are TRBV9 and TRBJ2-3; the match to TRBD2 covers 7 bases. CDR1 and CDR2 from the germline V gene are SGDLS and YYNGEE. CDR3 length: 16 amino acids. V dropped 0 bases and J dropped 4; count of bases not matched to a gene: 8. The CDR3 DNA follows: TGTGCCAGCAGCGTAGGGGTCGGGGGGAGTGCAGATACGCAGTATTTT. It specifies CASSVGVGGSADTQYF.

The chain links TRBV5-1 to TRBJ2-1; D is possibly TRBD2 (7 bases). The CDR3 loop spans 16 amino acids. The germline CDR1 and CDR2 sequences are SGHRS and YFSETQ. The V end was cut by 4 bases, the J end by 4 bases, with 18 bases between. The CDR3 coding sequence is TGCGCCAGCAGCCCCGGGCCGGGGGGCGTTTACAATGAGCAGTTCTTC. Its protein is CASSPGPGGVYNEQFF. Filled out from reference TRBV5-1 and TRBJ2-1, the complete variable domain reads KAGVTQTPRYLIKTRGQQVTLSCSPISGHRSVSWYQQTPGQGLQFLFEYFSETQRNKGNFPGRFSGRQFSNSRSEMNVSTLELGDSALYLCASSPGPGGVYNEQFFGPGTRLTVL.

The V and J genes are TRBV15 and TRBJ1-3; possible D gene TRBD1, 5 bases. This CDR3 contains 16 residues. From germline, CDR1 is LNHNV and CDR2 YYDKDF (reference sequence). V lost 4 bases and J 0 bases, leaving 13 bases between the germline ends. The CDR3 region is CATSKGRRGSGNTIYF. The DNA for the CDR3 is TGTGCCACCAGCAAGGGACGGAGGGGCTCTGGAAACACCATATATTTT.

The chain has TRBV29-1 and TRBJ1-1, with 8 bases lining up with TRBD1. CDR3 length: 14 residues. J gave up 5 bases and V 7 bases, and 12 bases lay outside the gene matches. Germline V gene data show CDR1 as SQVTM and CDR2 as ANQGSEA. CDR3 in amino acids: CSASIGTGGTEAFF. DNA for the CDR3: TGCAGCGCTTCAATAGGGACAGGCGGGACTGAAGCTTTCTTT.

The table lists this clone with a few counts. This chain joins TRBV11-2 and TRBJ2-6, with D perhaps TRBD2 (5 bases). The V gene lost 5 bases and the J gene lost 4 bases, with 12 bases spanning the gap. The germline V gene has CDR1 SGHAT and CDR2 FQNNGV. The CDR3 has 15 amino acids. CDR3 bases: TGTGCCAGCAGCCGACCGGGGAGAGGGGCCAACGTCCTGACTTTC. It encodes CASSRPGRGANVLTF.

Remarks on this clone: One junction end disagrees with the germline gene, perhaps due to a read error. The CDR3 is CASSVESGANYGYTF. The CDR3 DNA is TGTGCCAGCAGCGTAGAGTCGGGGGCTAACTATGGCTACACCTTC. V is TRBV11-2 and J is TRBJ1-2; D is possibly TRBD1 (5 bases). The CDR3 has 15 residues. Germline values: CDR1 SGHAT, CDR2 FQNNGV.

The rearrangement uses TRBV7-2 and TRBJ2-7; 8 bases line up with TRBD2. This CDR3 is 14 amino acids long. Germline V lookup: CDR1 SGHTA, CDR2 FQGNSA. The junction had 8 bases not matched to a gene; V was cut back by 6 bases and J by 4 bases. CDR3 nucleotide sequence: TGTGCCAGCAGTACCACTAGCGGTCCTTACGAGCAGTACTTC. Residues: CASSTTSGPYEQYF.

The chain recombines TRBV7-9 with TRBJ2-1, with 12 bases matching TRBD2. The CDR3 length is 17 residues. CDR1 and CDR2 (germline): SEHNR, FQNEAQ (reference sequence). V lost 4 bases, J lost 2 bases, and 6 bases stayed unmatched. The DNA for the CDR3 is TGTGCCAGCAGCTACCCGACTAGCGGGAGTCCCTACAATGAGCAGTTCTTC. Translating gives CASSYPTSGSPYNEQFF.

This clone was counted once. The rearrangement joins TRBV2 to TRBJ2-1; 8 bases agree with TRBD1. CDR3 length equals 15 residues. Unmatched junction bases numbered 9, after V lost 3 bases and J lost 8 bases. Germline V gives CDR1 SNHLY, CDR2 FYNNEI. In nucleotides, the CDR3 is TGTGCCAGCAGTGATTATCAGGGGGCGTTCGATGAGCAGTTCTTC. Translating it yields CASSDYQGAFDEQFF.

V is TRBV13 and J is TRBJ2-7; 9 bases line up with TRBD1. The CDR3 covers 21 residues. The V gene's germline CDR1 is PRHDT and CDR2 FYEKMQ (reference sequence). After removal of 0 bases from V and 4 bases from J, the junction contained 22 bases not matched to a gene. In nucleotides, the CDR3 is TGTGCCAGCAGCTTAGGAGTTCTGGCCCGGACGGGACCGGACAGGGGTTACGAGCAGTACTTC. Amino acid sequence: CASSLGVLARTGPDRGYEQYF. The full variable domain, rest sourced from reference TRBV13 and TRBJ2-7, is AAGVIQSPRHLIKEKRETATLKCYPIPRHDTVYWYQQGPGQDPQFLISFYEKMQSDKGSIPDRFSAQQFSDYHSELNMSSLELGDSALYFCASSLGVLARTGPDRGYEQYFGPGTRLTVT.

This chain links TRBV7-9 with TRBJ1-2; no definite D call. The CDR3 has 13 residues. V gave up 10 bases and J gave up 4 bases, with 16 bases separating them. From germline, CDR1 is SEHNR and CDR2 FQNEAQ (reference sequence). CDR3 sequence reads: CAIEAGNLYGYTF. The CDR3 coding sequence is TGTGCCATCGAAGCCGGGAATCTCTATGGCTACACCTTC.

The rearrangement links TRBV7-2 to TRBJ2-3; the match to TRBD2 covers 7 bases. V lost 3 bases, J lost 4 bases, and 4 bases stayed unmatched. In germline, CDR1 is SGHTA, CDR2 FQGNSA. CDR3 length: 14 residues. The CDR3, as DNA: TGTGCCAGCAGCTTGGGAGGGAACGCAGATACGCAGTATTTT. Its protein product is CASSLGGNADTQYF.

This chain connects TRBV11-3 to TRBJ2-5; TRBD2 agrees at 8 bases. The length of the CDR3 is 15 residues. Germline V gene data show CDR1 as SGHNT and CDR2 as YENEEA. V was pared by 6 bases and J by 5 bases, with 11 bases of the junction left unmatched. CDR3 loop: CASSSEAGAGETQYF. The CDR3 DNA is TGTGCCAGCAGTTCAGAAGCGGGAGCCGGGGAGACCCAGTACTTC.

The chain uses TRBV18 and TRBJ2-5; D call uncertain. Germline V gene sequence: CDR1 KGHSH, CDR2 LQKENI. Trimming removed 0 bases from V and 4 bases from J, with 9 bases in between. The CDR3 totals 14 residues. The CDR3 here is CASSPPQLAETQYF. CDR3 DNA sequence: TGTGCCAGCTCACCACCGCAGTTGGCAGAGACCCAGTACTTC.

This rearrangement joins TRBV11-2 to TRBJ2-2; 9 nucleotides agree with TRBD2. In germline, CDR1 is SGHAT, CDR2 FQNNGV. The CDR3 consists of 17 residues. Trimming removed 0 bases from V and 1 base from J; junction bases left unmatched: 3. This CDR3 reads CASSLERGGRNTGELFF. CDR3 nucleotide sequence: TGTGCCAGCAGCTTAGAGCGGGGGGGCCGGAACACCGGGGAGCTGTTTTTT.

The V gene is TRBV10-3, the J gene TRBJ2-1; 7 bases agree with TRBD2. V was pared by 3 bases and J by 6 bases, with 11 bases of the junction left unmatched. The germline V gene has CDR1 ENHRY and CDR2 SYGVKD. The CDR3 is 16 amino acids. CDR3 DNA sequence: TGTGCCATCAGTGACGTTGGCGGGAGCGGCGTCAATGAGCAGTTCTTC. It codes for CAISDVGGSGVNEQFF.

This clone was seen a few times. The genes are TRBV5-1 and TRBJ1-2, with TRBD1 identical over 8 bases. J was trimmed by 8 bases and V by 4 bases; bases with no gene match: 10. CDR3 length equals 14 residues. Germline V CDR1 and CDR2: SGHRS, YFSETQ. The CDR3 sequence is CASSVDRGGRGYTF. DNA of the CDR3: TGCGCCAGCAGCGTCGACAGGGGAGGACGGGGCTACACCTTC.